Listed here are 22 T cell receptor beta chains from one sample, sequenced in a study of Ad26.COV2.S vaccination and SARS-CoV-2 variants. Sequenced by immunoSEQ multiplex PCR; TCRdb stores in-frame clones only, minus some. Among around 240,000 clones, roughly 88% were seen once, and the ten largest hold around a tenth. As to treatment: around 19 received Ad26.COV2.S at low or high dose, single or two shots; 5 received placebo; per-sample allocation not given. Samples were taken on day 63 after the first vaccine or placebo injection. Sequences were derived from peripheral blood, sampled in a trial of Ad26.COV2.S vaccine versus placebo. These receptors were collected from a person aged 18-65 years who received the Ad26.COV2.S COVID-19 vaccine or a placebo.

The DNA of the CDR3 is TGTGCCAGCAGCTCCACAAATGAGCAGTTCTTC. Protein product: CASSSTNEQFF. The chain carries TRBV7-8 and TRBJ2-1; no reliable D call. This CDR3 contains 11 residues. V lost 4 bases, J lost 7 bases, and 5 bases lay in between. In germline, CDR1 is SGHVS, CDR2 FQNEAQ.

This clone was recorded once. This sequence joins TRBV4-3 and TRBJ2-5; tentative D call: TRBD2 (7 bases). The germline CDR1 and CDR2 sequences are LGHNA and YSLEER. The CDR3 spans 17 residues. V dropped 0 bases and J dropped 2 bases, with 16 bases sitting between them. In DNA form, the CDR3 reads TGCGCCAGCAGCCAAGATCTTAGGGGGGGCGGTCAAGAGACCCAGTACTTC. Its translation: CASSQDLRGGGQETQYF.

V gene TRBV29-1 combines with J gene TRBJ1-1, with 8 bases aligning to TRBD1. Trimming cost V 3 bases and J 3 bases; bases outside gene matches: 6. The CDR3 contains 14 residues. CDR1 is SQVTM and CDR2 is ANQGSEA in the germline V gene. The DNA of the CDR3 is TGCAGCGTTGACCCCCTGGACAGGGACACTGAAGCTTTCTTT. Protein product: CSVDPLDRDTEAFF.

The CDR3 DNA follows: TGTGCCAGCAGTTACGGGACAGGGGGATCCGGGGAGCTGTTTTTT. It specifies CASSYGTGGSGELFF. The rearrangement uses TRBV6-5 and TRBJ2-2; TRBD1 aligns across 11 bases. V was clipped by 2 bases and J by 6 bases; unmatched bases: 2. CDR3 length: 15 amino acids. From germline, CDR1 is MNHEY and CDR2 SVGAGI.

J is TRBJ2-4 and V is TRBV10-2; D uncertain. The CDR3 is made up of 14 amino acids. Trimming pared 2 bases from V and 2 bases from J, leaving 7 bases between. CDR1 is WSHSY, CDR2 SAAADI, per germline. The CDR3 nucleotides are TGCGCCAGCAGTGAGAATGACCCCAAAAACATTCAGTACTTC. It is translated as CASSENDPKNIQYF.

The chain combines TRBV19 with TRBJ1-6; tentatively, D is TRBD1 (5 bases). Germline assignment: CDR1 LNHDA and CDR2 SQIVND (reference sequence). This CDR3 spans 13 amino acids. Trimming pared 11 bases from V and 5 bases from J, leaving 13 bases between. CDR3 nucleotides: TGTGCCGTATCCGGGGCGAATAATTCACCCCTCCACTTT. This encodes CAVSGANNSPLHF.

J is TRBJ1-5 and V is TRBV27, with 7 positions matching TRBD1. Per germline, CDR1 MNHEY and CDR2 SMNVEV (reference sequence). This CDR3 is built from 14 residues. J gave up 2 bases and V 6 bases, and 4 bases lay outside the gene matches. CDR3 loop: CASSADRGNQPQHF. CDR3 sequence (DNA): TGTGCCAGCAGCGCCGACAGGGGCAATCAGCCCCAGCATTTT.

This CDR3 is CASSYGQAGEQFF. Here the CDR3 DNA reads TGTGCCAGCAGTTACGGACAGGCTGGTGAGCAGTTCTTC. This sequence joins TRBV6-2 or TRBV6-3 and TRBJ2-1, with TRBD1 matching 7 bases. This CDR3 region has 13 residues. The junction had 4 bases not matched to a gene; V was cut back by 2 bases and J by 9 bases. Germline values: CDR1 MNHEY, CDR2 SVGEGT.

The chain joins TRBV29-1 to TRBJ2-7; D perhaps matches TRBD1 (7 bases). The CDR3 sequence is 13 residues long. Trimming left V 3 bases short and J 4 bases short, with 13 bases between. Germline loops: CDR1 SQVTM, CDR2 ANQGSEA. CDR3 amino acids: CSVELQGGYEQYF. CDR3 in DNA: TGCAGCGTTGAGTTGCAGGGGGGATACGAGCAGTACTTC.

With regard to this clone: This same CDR3 is encoded by further DNA sequences in the sample. This chain connects TRBV28 to TRBJ2-5; 7 nucleotides agree with TRBD1. The CDR3 has 13 residues. V lost 8 bases to trimming and J lost 5 bases; unmatched junction nucleotides: 8. CDR1 and CDR2 (germline): MDHEN, SYDVKM. CDR3 DNA sequence: TGTGCCAGCTCTAGGACAGGCTTGGAGACCCAGTACTTC. Its protein product is CASSRTGLETQYF.

V gene TRBV11-3 combines with J gene TRBJ2-2; TRBD1 is a possible D gene (7 bases). This CDR3 region has 15 residues. The V gene's germline CDR1 is SGHNT and CDR2 YENEEA. V was cut by 4 bases and J by 1 base, with 10 bases left in between. CDR3 protein: CASSYRGGNTGELFF. The CDR3 DNA follows: TGTGCCAGCAGCTACAGGGGAGGGAACACCGGGGAGCTGTTTTTT.

J is TRBJ1-6 and V is TRBV15; D unclear. V lost 1 base and J lost 4, with 5 bases in between. This CDR3 has 14 amino acids. From germline, CDR1 is LNHNV and CDR2 YYDKDF (reference sequence). CDR3 bases: TGTGCCACCAGCAGAGCGGGGTATAATTCACCCCTCCACTTT. Translation: CATSRAGYNSPLHF.

The chain recombines TRBV9 with TRBJ1-1, with 9 positions matching TRBD1. Germline assignment: CDR1 SGDLS and CDR2 YYNGEE. CDR3 size: 16 residues. J gave up 0 bases and V 2 bases, and 5 bases lay outside the gene matches. CDR3 sequence reads: CASSVRDRALNTEAFF. Here the CDR3 DNA reads TGTGCCAGCAGCGTCCGGGACAGGGCCCTGAACACTGAAGCTTTCTTT.

The chain recombines TRBV6-1 with TRBJ1-6; D call uncertain. V lost 11 bases and J lost 3, with 14 bases in between. This CDR3 contains 14 residues. CDR1 is MNHNS and CDR2 is SASEGT in the germline V gene. The CDR3 spells CAVASSSYNSPLHF. CDR3 coding DNA: TGTGCCGTTGCTTCTTCAAGCTATAATTCACCCCTCCACTTT.

V gene TRBV11-3 combines with J gene TRBJ1-1; D possibly corresponds to TRBD1 (5 bases). Germline values: CDR1 SGHNT, CDR2 YENEEA. This CDR3 contains 17 residues. V lost 4 bases to trimming and J lost 3 bases, with 21 bases between them. CDR3 in amino acids: CASSSGGNFIEDTEAFF. The CDR3 DNA reads as TGTGCCAGCAGCTCGGGGGGGAACTTTATAGAGGACACTGAAGCTTTCTTT.

This chain joins TRBV27 and TRBJ2-7; TRBD1 matches at 7 bases. Germline lookup yields CDR1 MNHEY and CDR2 SMNVEV (reference sequence). The trim removed 3 bases at V and 7 bases at J, leaving 9 bases unmatched. This CDR3 contains 14 residues. CDR3 DNA: TGTGCCAGCAGTTTGGGCAGGGGGTTTAGGGAGCAGTACTTC. Residues: CASSLGRGFREQYF.

The chain has TRBV18 and TRBJ1-1; D is undetermined. V lost 3 bases, J lost 1 base, and 12 bases lay in between. Per germline, CDR1 KGHSH and CDR2 LQKENI. The CDR3 sequence is 15 residues long. CDR3 in amino acids: CASSPPVARNTEAFF. DNA of the CDR3: TGTGCCAGCTCACCTCCAGTGGCGAGGAACACTGAAGCTTTCTTT.

The chain is built from TRBV24-1 and TRBJ1-2; maybe TRBD1 (6 bases). V was shortened by 3 bases and J by 6 bases, with 13 bases between the two germline ends. CDR3 length equals 14 residues. Germline V CDR1 and CDR2: KGHDR, SFDVKD. The CDR3 nucleotides are TGTGCCACCAGTGATATTAACAGGGACGATGGCTACACCTTC. It codes for CATSDINRDDGYTF.

V usage is TRBV30 and J usage is TRBJ2-5; no definite D call. Trimming removed 7 bases from V and 5 bases from J, with 14 bases in between. Germline V gives CDR1 GTSNPN, CDR2 SVGIG (reference sequence). This CDR3 is built from 12 residues. CDR3 sequence (DNA): TGTGCCTCAAGGATGGTTTGGGAGACCCAGTACTTC. Amino acids: CASRMVWETQYF.

The chain couples TRBV9 to TRBJ2-1; 13 bases map to TRBD2. CDR1 is SGDLS, CDR2 YYNGEE, per germline. The CDR3 covers 16 residues. The V gene end was trimmed by 0 bases and the J gene end by 5 bases; junction bases not matched to a gene: 2. This chain's CDR3 is CASSVGGTSGDNEQFF. The DNA for the CDR3 is TGTGCCAGCAGCGTAGGAGGGACTAGCGGGGACAATGAGCAGTTCTTC.

This chain uses TRBV28 with TRBJ1-2; D is ambiguous. Between the trimmed V and J ends, which lost 3 bases and 4 bases, there was a span of 21 bases. This CDR3 comprises 17 residues. Germline V gene sequence: CDR1 MDHEN, CDR2 SYDVKM. CDR3 in amino acids: CASSFSEAGSGIYGYTF. The CDR3 DNA is TGTGCCAGCAGTTTCTCTGAGGCGGGATCGGGGATCTATGGCTACACCTTC.

This rearrangement joins TRBV27 to TRBJ2-5; possibly TRBD1 or TRBD2 for D (5 bases each). V was shortened by 5 bases and J by 5 bases, with 15 bases between the two germline ends. In germline, CDR1 is MNHEY, CDR2 SMNVEV (reference sequence). The CDR3 has 14 residues. The CDR3 spells CASSDSSWGETQYF. As DNA, the CDR3 is TGTGCCAGCAGTGATAGTAGTTGGGGGGAGACCCAGTACTTC.